This T cell receptor beta chain originates from a study of cytomegalovirus exposure and HLA in healthy donors. Study background: The 110 or so validation repertoires used a platform that matched the one used for the roughly 700 first-cohort repertoires, as a later analysis reported. The study, taken as a whole, reports: In vitro data verified a few CMV-associated chains as specific for CMV antigens.

As to this clone: Its antigen is unidentified.

The donors were part of the roughly 130-subject validation cohort, which stood apart from the approximately 700-subject first cohort. Assay: immunoSEQ multiplex PCR; the TCRdb copy retains only in-frame clones and omits some. This repertoire shows tens of thousands of clones, around 94% found once; its top ten account for roughly 3.2%. This TCR was sampled from a woman between 18 and 29 years old in good health and CMV-seropositive. Material: PBMCs.

The CDR3 coding sequence is TGTGCCAGCAGCCCCAGGGGCCACCGGGATTCACCCCTCCACTTT. It specifies CASSPRGHRDSPLHF. This chain links TRBV5-6 with TRBJ1-6, with a tentative D call TRBD1 (6 bases). The germline V and J ends were trimmed by 4 bases and 8 bases, with 16 bases remaining between them. Per the germline V gene, CDR1 is SGHDT and CDR2 is YYEEEE. This CDR3 contains 15 residues.